This record concerns one TCR beta chain sequence. CD8+ and CD4+ T cells from blood underwent TCR beta sequencing, which was carried out in a high-throughput format. The controls were healthy donors who were matched for age and sex. TEMRA cells underwent FACS enrichment and CD8+ and CD4+ T cells underwent negative isolation. The junction had 5 bases not matched to a gene; V was cut back by 5 bases and J by 5 bases. From germline, CDR1 is MNHEY and CDR2 SVGEGT. The CDR3 consists of 13 residues. After extraction with the RNeasy kit, roughly 0.45 to 1 ug of the RNA was reverse transcribed using random hexamers. TCRdb passed the immunoSEQ multiplex PCR reads through MiXCR, listing each CDR3 protein once. Seen here are more than 150,000 distinct CDR3 sequences, 90% to 95% observed once, and the top ten hold under 0.085%. The data derive from a study of CD8 T cells in Susac syndrome.

This clonotype was obtained from a human donor in good health. The J gene is TRBJ2-7, the V gene TRBV6-2 or TRBV6-3, with TRBD1 matching over 8 bases. Material for sequencing was CD4+ T cells from PBMCs. CDR3 bases: TGTGCCAGCAGTCGGACAGGGTTCCACGAGCAGTACTTC. Encoded protein: CASSRTGFHEQYF.